The next 29 T cell receptor beta chains were all read from a single sample in a study of graft-versus-host responses after intestinal transplantation. Grafts had their tissue processed, releasing intraepithelial and lamina propria lymphocytes. Assay: immunoSEQ multiplex PCR; the TCRdb copy retains only in-frame clones and omits some. The sample yields approximately 4,000 clones, roughly 72% seen once. This material consisted of ileum tissue, taken 17 days after transplant. All receptors derive from a human patient who received an intestinal transplant, so some T cells may come from the graft donor.

The chain employs TRBV25-1 and TRBJ1-6; possible D gene TRBD1, 5 bases. The germline gives CDR1 MGHDK, CDR2 SYGVNS. The CDR3 has 15 amino acids. V dropped 10 bases and J dropped 8 bases, with 21 bases sitting between them. This chain's CDR3 is CATTGAGTGDSPLHF. In nucleotides, the CDR3 is TGTGCCACCACGGGCGCCGGGACGGGAGATTCACCCCTCCACTTT.

This clone has only a few counts. Other DNA sequences within the sample encode an identical CDR3. This chain uses TRBV7-9 with TRBJ1-5; 7 bases map to TRBD1. Germline V CDR1 and CDR2: SEHNR, FQNEAQ (reference sequence). CDR3 length equals 14 residues. V lost 6 bases, J lost 4 bases, and 6 bases stayed unmatched. The CDR3 is CASSPGGGNQPQHF. The CDR3 region has the DNA TGTGCCAGCAGTCCAGGGGGTGGTAATCAGCCCCAGCATTTT.

This chain uses TRBV11-3 with TRBJ2-2, with D perhaps matching TRBD1 (6 bases). The CDR3 consists of 16 residues. The germline V and J ends were trimmed by 3 bases and 4 bases, with 15 bases remaining between them. Germline CDR1 reads SGHNT; CDR2 reads YENEEA. CDR3 sequence reads: CASSLGVQGPTGELFF. CDR3 in DNA: TGTGCCAGCAGCTTGGGGGTCCAGGGGCCCACCGGGGAGCTGTTTTTT.

The rearrangement joins TRBV10-3 to TRBJ2-2, with 7 bases identical to TRBD1. The CDR3 has 15 amino acids. The V gene end was trimmed by 10 bases and the J gene end by 0 bases; junction bases not matched to a gene: 8. Per germline, CDR1 ENHRY and CDR2 SYGVKD. CDR3 residues: CATLRDSANTGELFF. The CDR3 DNA sequence: TGTGCCACCCTACGGGACAGCGCGAACACCGGGGAGCTGTTTTTT.

The chain links TRBV29-1 to TRBJ2-2, with D possibly TRBD1 on 6 matching bases. V was clipped by 4 bases and J by 5 bases, with 14 bases between them. The CDR3 runs 14 residues. In germline, CDR1 is SQVTM, CDR2 ANQGSEA. The CDR3 reads CSVADRKGTGELFF. In DNA form, the CDR3 reads TGCAGCGTTGCTGACAGGAAGGGGACCGGGGAGCTGTTTTTT.

Within the sample, this clone is large. The gene calls are TRBV6-6 and TRBJ1-6; D unresolved. Germline V gives CDR1 MNHNY, CDR2 SVGAGI (reference sequence). The CDR3 consists of 11 residues. V lost 3 bases to trimming and J lost 10 bases, with 4 bases between them. The DNA for the CDR3 is TGTGCCAGCAGTTATAGATCACCCCTCCACTTT. This sequence encodes CASSYRSPLHF.

This sequence joins TRBV4-3 and TRBJ1-3; no reliable D call. Germline loops: CDR1 LGHNA, CDR2 YSLEER. The CDR3 is 16 residues long. Trimming stripped 0 bases from V and 0 bases from J, with 9 bases between. This chain's CDR3 is CASSQDFGNSGNTIYF. In DNA, the CDR3 is TGCGCCAGCAGCCAAGATTTCGGGAACTCTGGAAACACCATATATTTT.

This clone was seen only a few times. The rearrangement links TRBV28 to TRBJ1-3, with TRBD1 matching over 8 bases. This CDR3 is built from 16 residues. J lost 0 bases, V lost 5 bases, and 6 bases had no gene match. The V gene's germline CDR1 is MDHEN and CDR2 SYDVKM. The chain's CDR3 is CASSRTGTSSGNTIYF. The CDR3 DNA reads TGTGCCAGCAGTCGGACAGGGACGAGCTCTGGAAACACCATATATTTT.

The chain has TRBV18 and TRBJ2-7, with 11 bases fitting TRBD1. Germline lookup yields CDR1 KGHSH and CDR2 LQKENI. This CDR3 comprises 15 residues. Unmatched junction bases numbered 6, after V lost 4 bases and J lost 4 bases. CDR3 DNA: TGTGCCAGCTCACAAGGACAGGGGGCGGAGTACGAGCAGTACGTC. Its protein is CASSQGQGAEYEQYV.

The chain has TRBV11-2 and TRBJ1-2; D is undetermined. The V and J ends lost 0 bases and 6 bases respectively, with 8 bases between them. The CDR3 runs to 13 residues. Per germline, CDR1 SGHAT and CDR2 FQNNGV. Here the CDR3 reads CASSLDGRDGYTF. In nucleotides, the CDR3 is TGTGCCAGCAGCTTAGATGGGAGAGATGGCTACACCTTC.

The rearrangement joins TRBV12-5 to TRBJ2-1; D might be TRBD2 (6 bases). The CDR3 has 14 residues. V was pared by 0 bases and J by 7 bases, with 10 bases between. Germline V gene sequence: CDR1 LGHNT, CDR2 FRNRAP. The CDR3 protein is CASGLVSAGNEQFF. CDR3 sequence (DNA): TGTGCTAGTGGTTTGGTTTCAGCGGGTAATGAGCAGTTCTTC.

The chain couples TRBV6-6 to TRBJ1-3, with D perhaps matching TRBD1 (6 bases). The CDR3 contains 14 residues. Deletions cut 8 bases from V and 2 bases from J, with 13 bases between. Germline CDR1 MNHNY, CDR2 SVGAGI (reference sequence). The CDR3 nucleotides read TGTGCCAGCGACGCACAGGGAACTGGAAACACCATATATTTT. Amino acid sequence: CASDAQGTGNTIYF.

This clone was recorded once. V usage is TRBV6-1 and J usage is TRBJ2-7; the match to TRBD1 covers 7 bases. V shed 6 bases and J 9 bases; nucleotides not matched to a gene: 17. The CDR3 is 15 amino acids. Germline V CDR1 and CDR2: MNHNS, SASEGT. The CDR3 protein is CASRGRDSVNLRQYV. In DNA form, the CDR3 reads TGTGCCAGCAGGGGTCGGGACAGTGTCAACCTGCGGCAGTACGTC.

The V gene is TRBV18, the J gene TRBJ1-5, with 11 nucleotides matching TRBD1. Germline V gene lookup returns CDR1 KGHSH and CDR2 LQKENI. J was trimmed by 7 bases and V by 4 bases; bases with no gene match: 9. The CDR3 is 16 amino acids. CDR3 sequence reads: CASSRRGTGGFQPQHF. The CDR3 nucleotides read TGTGCCAGCTCACGTCGAGGGACAGGGGGATTCCAGCCCCAGCATTTT.

This clone was observed a few times. The rearrangement links TRBV18 to TRBJ2-3; D is uncertain. The CDR3 spans 11 residues. The germline gives CDR1 KGHSH, CDR2 LQKENI. The ends were cut back, 3 bases at V and 4 bases at J, with 2 bases in the middle. This CDR3 is CASSPADTQYF. Written as DNA, the CDR3 is TGTGCCAGCTCACCCGCAGATACGCAGTATTTT. Full variable domain (remainder filled in from reference TRBV18 and TRBJ2-3): NAGVMQNPRHLVRRRGQEARLRCSPMKGHSHVYWYRQLPEEGLKFMVYLQKENIIDESGMPKERFSAEFPKEGPSILRIQQVVRGDSAAYFCASSPADTQYFGPGTRLTVL.

This rearrangement joins TRBV20-1 to TRBJ1-2; D is uncertain. The CDR3 has 10 amino acids. The germline V gene has CDR1 DFQATT and CDR2 SNEGSKA (reference sequence). CDR3 sequence reads: CRVEPVSYTF. In nucleotides, the CDR3 is TGCAGAGTCGAACCGGTGAGCTACACCTTC.

The chain links TRBV4-1 to TRBJ1-4; D gene ambiguous. Germline V gene sequence: CDR1 MGHRA, CDR2 YSYEKL. The CDR3 spans 15 residues. V shed 2 bases and J shed 2 bases, with 9 bases lying between them. As DNA, the CDR3 is TGCGCCAGCAGCCAATGGTACGCGACTAATGAAAAACTGTTTTTT. Translation gives CASSQWYATNEKLFF.

The chain links TRBV5-1 to TRBJ2-5; 9 bases are a match to TRBD1. There are 15 residues in the CDR3. The V gene end was trimmed by 2 bases and the J gene end by 4 bases; junction bases not matched to a gene: 6. Germline V gives CDR1 SGHRS, CDR2 YFSETQ. As DNA, the CDR3 is TGCGCCAGCAGCTTCGGGACAGGGCTCGGAGAGACCCAGTACTTC. Its protein product is CASSFGTGLGETQYF.

This clone was seen a handful of times. The chain uses TRBV19 and TRBJ2-3; 11 bases are a match to TRBD2. With 3 bases clipped from V and 2 bases from J, the junction kept 10 bases outside the gene matches. This CDR3 contains 18 residues. Germline-derived CDR1 and CDR2 are LNHDA and SQIVND (reference sequence). CDR3 DNA sequence: TGTGCCAGTAGTATTCAGATAGCGGGGGGGATCTTCACAGATACGCAGTATTTT. As protein: CASSIQIAGGIFTDTQYF.

The chain employs TRBV6-4 and TRBJ1-5; TRBD1 aligns across 8 bases. The CDR3 runs 15 residues. The junction had 9 bases not matched to a gene; V was cut back by 6 bases and J by 5 bases. CDR1 and CDR2 (germline): MRHNA, SNTAGT. Here the CDR3 reads CASRPRTGWYQPQHF. In DNA form, the CDR3 reads TGTGCCAGCAGACCCCGGACAGGGTGGTATCAGCCCCAGCATTTT.

This chain links TRBV29-1 with TRBJ2-6; no clear D. Per the germline V gene, CDR1 is SQVTM and CDR2 is ANQGSEA. V shed 5 bases and J shed 1 base, with 6 bases lying between them. This CDR3 has 13 residues. This CDR3 is CSVFESGANVLTF. In nucleotides, the CDR3 is TGCAGCGTTTTCGAGTCTGGGGCCAACGTCCTGACTTTC.

Remarks on this clone: This same CDR3 is encoded by further DNA sequences in the sample. The CDR3 nucleotides are TGTGCCAGCAGCTTAGGCGGGGGGCCCCAAGAGACCCAGTACTTC. This translates into CASSLGGGPQETQYF. The rearrangement uses TRBV7-2 and TRBJ2-5; 8 bases line up with TRBD2. After removal of 1 base from V and 1 base from J, the junction contained 2 bases not matched to a gene. The germline V gene encodes CDR1 SGHTA and CDR2 FQGNSA. The length of the CDR3 is 15 residues.

This sequence joins TRBV27 and TRBJ1-6; D might be TRBD1 (5 bases). CDR3 size: 14 residues. The germline V and J ends were trimmed by 6 bases and 7 bases, with 13 bases remaining between them. The germline gives CDR1 MNHEY, CDR2 SMNVEV (reference sequence). For the CDR3, the DNA is TGTGCCAGCAGAAACAACAGGTACAATTCACCCCTCCACTTT. The encoded protein is CASRNNRYNSPLHF.

Note on this clone: Within the sample, other DNA sequences also encode this same CDR3. This chain links TRBV27 with TRBJ2-7, with 8 bases that match TRBD1. The CDR3 length is 13 residues. Germline lookup yields CDR1 MNHEY and CDR2 SMNVEV (reference sequence). J was trimmed by 4 bases and V by 5 bases; bases with no gene match: 4. The DNA of the CDR3 is TGTGCCAGCAGTCCGAGGACAGGGTACGAGCAGTACGTC. This translates into CASSPRTGYEQYV.

The gene calls are TRBV5-5 and TRBJ2-5; 9 bases agree with TRBD1. The V and J ends lost 4 bases and 5 bases, in that order; junction bases with no gene match: 12. In germline, CDR1 is SGHKS, CDR2 YYEKEE (reference sequence). The CDR3 sequence is 16 residues long. The CDR3 nucleotides read TGTGCCAGCAGCCACGCATGGACAGGGGTAGGGGAGACCCAGTACTTC. Translated: CASSHAWTGVGETQYF.

V is TRBV5-8 and J is TRBJ2-3, with a possible D match to TRBD2 (5 bases). Germline loops: CDR1 SGHTS, CDR2 YDEGEE. The length of the CDR3 is 12 residues. Trimming took 0 bases from V and 11 from J, leaving 10 bases between them. CDR3 in DNA: TGTGCCAGCAGCTTGGCGAGGGAACGGCAGTATTTT. It encodes CASSLARERQYF.

The genes are TRBV28 and TRBJ2-3; TRBD2 aligns across 11 bases. The J segment lost 2 bases and the V segment lost 6 bases, leaving 1 base of the junction unmatched. Per germline, CDR1 MDHEN and CDR2 SYDVKM. This CDR3 has 14 residues. The CDR3 DNA is TGTGCCAGCAGGACTAGCGGGAACACAGATACGCAGTATTTT. It encodes CASRTSGNTDTQYF.

Comment on this clone: The junction differs from germline at one of its ends, possibly a read error. The chain links TRBV10-3 to TRBJ1-2, with 8 nucleotides matching TRBD1. Germline V CDR1 and CDR2: ENHRY, SYGVKD. CDR3 length equals 20 residues. The CDR3 region has the DNA TGTGCCATCAGTGAGCTCGGACAGGGTACACCTTCATACCGATATCCGGGCTACAGCTTC. Its protein is CAISELGQGTPSYRYPGYSF.

This chain joins TRBV13 and TRBJ1-2; D is perhaps TRBD1 (6 bases). The germline V and J ends were trimmed by 5 bases and 8 bases, with 15 bases remaining between them. Germline V gene sequence: CDR1 PRHDT, CDR2 FYEKMQ (reference sequence). The CDR3 is 13 amino acids. The CDR3 spells CASSPREGVGYTF. CDR3 sequence (DNA): TGTGCCAGCAGCCCGAGGGAGGGGGTAGGCTACACCTTC.